A single sample gave rise to the 2 T cell receptor beta chains below, sequenced in a study of shared clonotypes between healthy human individuals. TCRdb keeps only in-frame clones here, not all; method: immunoSEQ multiplex PCR. This sample has around 2.1 million clones; 85% to 95% occur once, and the top ten carry 1.5% to 2%. Terminally differentiated effector memory CD45RA+ cells were left out of the naive CD8 fraction, which was CD45RO-negative and positively selected for CCR7. The sample comprised naive CD8+ T cells from PBMCs. The receptors originated from a man younger than 35 in good health. Some clones in this sample may be carry-over from other donors' samples.

The chain is built from TRBV27 and TRBJ1-4, with 7 bases aligning to TRBD1. CDR3 size: 14 residues. J gave up 8 bases and V 5 bases, and 8 bases lay outside the gene matches. Germline V gene lookup returns CDR1 MNHEY and CDR2 SMNVEV (reference sequence). The CDR3 is CASSIGTESEKLFF. The CDR3 DNA reads as TGTGCCAGCAGTATCGGGACAGAGAGCGAAAAACTGTTTTTT.

The chain has TRBV5-6 and TRBJ2-1; TRBD2 matches at 12 bases. V was clipped by 0 bases and J by 10 bases; unmatched bases: 2. The CDR3 length is 14 residues. The germline gives CDR1 SGHDT, CDR2 YYEEEE. Here the CDR3 reads CASSLDLAGGEQFF. CDR3 nucleotides: TGTGCCAGCAGCTTGGATCTAGCGGGAGGGGAGCAGTTCTTC.